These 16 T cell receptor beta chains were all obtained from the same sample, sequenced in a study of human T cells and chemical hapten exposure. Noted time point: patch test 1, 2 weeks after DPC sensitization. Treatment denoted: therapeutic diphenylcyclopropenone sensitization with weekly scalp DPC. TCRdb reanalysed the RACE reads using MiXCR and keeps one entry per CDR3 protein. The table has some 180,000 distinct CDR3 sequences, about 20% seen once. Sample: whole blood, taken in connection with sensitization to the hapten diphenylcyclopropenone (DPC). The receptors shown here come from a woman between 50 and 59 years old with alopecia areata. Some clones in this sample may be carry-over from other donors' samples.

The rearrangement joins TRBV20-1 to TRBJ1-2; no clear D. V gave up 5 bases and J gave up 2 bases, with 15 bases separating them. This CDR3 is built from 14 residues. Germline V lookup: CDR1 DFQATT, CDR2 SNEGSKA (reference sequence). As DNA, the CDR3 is TGCAGTGCTGACCCGATGTCGAGAAACTATGGCTACACCTTC. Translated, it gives CSADPMSRNYGYTF.

The CDR3 reads CASSSAGLAGSETQYF. The CDR3 DNA reads TGCGCCAGCAGCTCAGCGGGACTAGCGGGATCGGAGACCCAGTACTTC. This chain uses TRBV5-1 with TRBJ2-5; 13 positions agree with TRBD2. V lost 3 bases and J lost 5; bases outside the gene matches: 7. Germline V CDR1 and CDR2: SGHRS, YFSETQ. The CDR3 extends over 16 amino acids.

CDR3 DNA: TGTGCCAGCTCACCAAGGGAACAGGGAGCTAACTATGGCTACACCTTC. This encodes CASSPREQGANYGYTF. The chain recombines TRBV18 with TRBJ1-2, with D possibly TRBD1 on 6 matching bases. CDR3 length equals 16 residues. Trimming removed 2 bases from V and 0 bases from J, with 13 bases in between. Germline V gene lookup returns CDR1 KGHSH and CDR2 LQKENI. Full variable domain (rest looked up from reference TRBV18 and TRBJ1-2): NAGVMQNPRHLVRRRGQEARLRCSPMKGHSHVYWYRQLPEEGLKFMVYLQKENIIDESGMPKERFSAEFPKEGPSILRIQQVVRGDSAAYFCASSPREQGANYGYTFGSGTRLTVV.

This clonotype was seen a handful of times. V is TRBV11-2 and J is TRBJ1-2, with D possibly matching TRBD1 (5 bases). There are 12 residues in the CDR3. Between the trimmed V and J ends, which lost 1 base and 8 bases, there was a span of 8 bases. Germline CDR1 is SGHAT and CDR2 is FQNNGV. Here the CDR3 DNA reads TGTGCCAGCAGCTTAGGGGGCGGAGGCTACACCTTC. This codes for CASSLGGGGYTF.

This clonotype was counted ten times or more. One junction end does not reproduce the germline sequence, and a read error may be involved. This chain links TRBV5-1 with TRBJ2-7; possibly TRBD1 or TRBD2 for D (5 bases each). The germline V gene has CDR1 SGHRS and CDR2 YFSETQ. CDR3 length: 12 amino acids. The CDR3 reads CASSFGGYEQYF. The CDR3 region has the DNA TGTGCCAGCAGCTTTGGGGGTTACGAGCAGTACTTC.

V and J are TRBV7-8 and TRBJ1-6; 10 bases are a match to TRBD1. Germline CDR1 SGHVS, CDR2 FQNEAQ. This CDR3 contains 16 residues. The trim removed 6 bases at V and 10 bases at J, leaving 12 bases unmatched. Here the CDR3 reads CASRRDRGRIGSPLHF. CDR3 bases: TGTGCCAGCAGGCGGGACAGGGGAAGGATAGGGTCACCCCTCCACTTT. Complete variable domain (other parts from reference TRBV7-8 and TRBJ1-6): GAGVSQSPRYKVAKRGQDVALRCDPISGHVSLFWYQQALGQGPEFLTYFQNEAQLDKSGLPSDRFFAERPEGSVSTLKIQRTQQEDSAVYLCASRRDRGRIGSPLHFGNGTRLTVT.

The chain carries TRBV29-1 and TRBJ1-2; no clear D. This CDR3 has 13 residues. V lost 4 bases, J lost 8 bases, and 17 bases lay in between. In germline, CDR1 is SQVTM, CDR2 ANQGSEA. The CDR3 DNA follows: TGCAGCGTTGCCGAGAGTGAGGCTTGGGGCTACACCTTC. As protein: CSVAESEAWGYTF.

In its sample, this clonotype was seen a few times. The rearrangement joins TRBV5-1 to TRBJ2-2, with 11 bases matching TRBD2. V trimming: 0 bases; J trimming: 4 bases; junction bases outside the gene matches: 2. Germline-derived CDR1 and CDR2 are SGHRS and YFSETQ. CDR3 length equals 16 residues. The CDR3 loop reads CASSLDGTSGTGELFF. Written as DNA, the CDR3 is TGCGCCAGCAGCTTGGATGGGACTAGCGGCACCGGGGAGCTGTTTTTT.

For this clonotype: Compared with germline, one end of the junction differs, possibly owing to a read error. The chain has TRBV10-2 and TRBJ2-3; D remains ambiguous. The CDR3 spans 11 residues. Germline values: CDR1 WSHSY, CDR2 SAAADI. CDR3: CASSVTDMQYF. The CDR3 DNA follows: TGCGCCAGCAGCGTAACAGATATGCAGTATTTT.

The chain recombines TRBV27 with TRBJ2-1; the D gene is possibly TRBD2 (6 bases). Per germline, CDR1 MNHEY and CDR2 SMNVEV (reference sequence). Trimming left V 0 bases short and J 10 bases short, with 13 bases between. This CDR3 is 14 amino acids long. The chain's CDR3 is CASSLSGQAGEQFF. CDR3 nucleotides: TGTGCCAGCAGTTTATCGGGCCAGGCGGGGGAGCAGTTCTTC.

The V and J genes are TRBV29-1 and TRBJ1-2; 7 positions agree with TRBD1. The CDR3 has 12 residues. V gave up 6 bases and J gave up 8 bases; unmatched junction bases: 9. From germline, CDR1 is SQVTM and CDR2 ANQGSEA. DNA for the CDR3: TGCAGCGTCAGAGACAGGGTGCGCGGCTACACCTTC. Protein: CSVRDRVRGYTF. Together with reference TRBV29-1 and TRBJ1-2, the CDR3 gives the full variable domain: SAVISQKPSRDICQRGTSLTIQCQVDSQVTMMFWYRQQPGQSLTLIATANQGSEATYESGFVIDKFPISRPNLTFSTLTVSNMSPEDSSIYLCSVRDRVRGYTFGSGTRLTVV.

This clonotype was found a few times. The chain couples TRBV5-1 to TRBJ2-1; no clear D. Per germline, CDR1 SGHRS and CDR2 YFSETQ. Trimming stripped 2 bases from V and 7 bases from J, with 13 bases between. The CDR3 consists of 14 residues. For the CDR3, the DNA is TGCGCCAGCAGCTTCCTTCCAAAAGGGAATGAGCAGTTCTTC. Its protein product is CASSFLPKGNEQFF.

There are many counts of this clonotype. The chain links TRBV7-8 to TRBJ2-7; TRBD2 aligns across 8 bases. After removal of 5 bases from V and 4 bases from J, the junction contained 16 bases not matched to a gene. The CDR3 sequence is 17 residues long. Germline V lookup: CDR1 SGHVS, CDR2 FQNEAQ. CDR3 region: CASSPIDSAGGGYEQYF. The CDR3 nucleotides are TGTGCCAGCAGCCCAATCGATTCTGCGGGAGGTGGGTACGAGCAGTACTTC.

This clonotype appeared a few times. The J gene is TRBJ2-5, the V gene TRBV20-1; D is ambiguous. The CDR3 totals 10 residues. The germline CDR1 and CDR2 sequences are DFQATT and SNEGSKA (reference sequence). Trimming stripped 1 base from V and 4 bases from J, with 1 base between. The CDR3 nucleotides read TGCAGTGCTAGAGTAGAGACCCAGTACTTC. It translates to CSARVETQYF.

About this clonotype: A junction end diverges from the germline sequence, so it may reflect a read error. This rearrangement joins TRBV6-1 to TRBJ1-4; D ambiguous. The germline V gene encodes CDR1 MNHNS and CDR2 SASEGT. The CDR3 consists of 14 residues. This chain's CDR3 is CASSEVGNNEKLFF. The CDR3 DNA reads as TGTGCCAGCAGCGAAGTAGGAAATAATGAAAAACTGTTTTTT.

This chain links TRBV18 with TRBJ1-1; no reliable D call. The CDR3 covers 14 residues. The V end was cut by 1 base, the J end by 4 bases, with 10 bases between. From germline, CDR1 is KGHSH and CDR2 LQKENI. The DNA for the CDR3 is TGTGCCAGCTCACCACAGGGAGGAATCACTGAAGCTTTCTTT. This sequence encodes CASSPQGGITEAFF.